One and the same sample provided the 20 T cell receptor beta chains below, sequenced in a study of molecular identifiers for immune sequencing clone quantification. TCRdb analysed the PCR reads with MiXCR anew, one entry per CDR3 protein. The table includes some 650,000 distinct CDR3 sequences, about 20% detected once. Sequenced input: naive CD8+ T cells from blood, with Jurkat cell RNA spiked in. The subset here: FACS-sorted CD8+CD4-CCR7+CD45RA+ naive T cells. These receptors originate from a human donor in good health. Some libraries in this study had Jurkat cell RNA spiked in.

This clonotype was observed many times. The chain is built from TRBV5-4 and TRBJ1-1; D is perhaps TRBD1 (6 bases). CDR3 length: 14 residues. Germline lookup yields CDR1 SGHNT and CDR2 YYREEE (reference sequence). With 4 bases removed from V and 3 bases from J, the gap between germline ends came to 13 bases. DNA for the CDR3: TGTGCCAGCAGCCCGCCAGGGGCGGACACTGAAGCTTTCTTT. It specifies CASSPPGADTEAFF.

At least ten counts were recorded for this clonotype. This chain links TRBV7-2 with TRBJ2-7; D remains ambiguous. This CDR3 comprises 13 residues. Looked up from germline, CDR1 is SGHTA and CDR2 is FQGNSA. Trimming left V 4 bases short and J 6 bases short, with 13 bases between. DNA of the CDR3: TGTGCCAGCAGCTCTCCCACTATGGGCGAGCAGTACTTC. Translated, it gives CASSSPTMGEQYF.

As to this clonotype: A much larger clone differs from this one at a single base, so this may be a read error. The J gene is TRBJ2-5, the V gene TRBV12-3 or TRBV12-4, with no clear D. Trimming shortened V by 6 bases and J by 4 bases, and 24 bases separated the two germline ends. The CDR3 length is 17 residues. CDR3 coding DNA: TGTGCCAGCAGGACTCCGGGCCGGAGAAGTAGAGGAGAGACCCAGTACTTC. This codes for CASRTPGRRSRGETQYF.

Notes on this clonotype: This could be a read error, since a much larger clone is one nucleotide away. CDR3 region: CASSYFASSCNEQFF. Here the CDR3 DNA reads TGTGCCAGCAGTTACTTCGCGAGCTCCTGCAATGAGCAGTTCTTC. The chain recombines TRBV6-2 or TRBV6-3 with TRBJ2-1; D remains ambiguous. The CDR3 totals 15 residues. Germline lookup yields CDR1 MNHEY and CDR2 SVGEGT.

This clonotype was seen a handful of times. The chain recombines TRBV9 with TRBJ2-3, with D possibly matching TRBD2 (7 bases). V dropped 0 bases and J dropped 7 bases, with 18 bases sitting between them. Germline V gene data show CDR1 as SGDLS and CDR2 as YYNGEE. This CDR3 comprises 16 residues. In nucleotides, the CDR3 is TGTGCCAGCAGCGTAGGGTGGGGGGGCGACGGAAATACGCAGTATTTT. Its translation is CASSVGWGGDGNTQYF.

The chain combines TRBV6-5 with TRBJ2-7, with D maybe TRBD1 (5 bases). The V and J ends lost 0 bases and 6 bases respectively, with 18 bases between them. CDR1 is MNHEY, CDR2 SVGAGI, per germline. The CDR3 loop spans 16 amino acids. CDR3 residues: CASSYSSDRHAIEQYF. The CDR3 nucleotides read TGTGCCAGCAGTTACTCGTCTGACAGACACGCCATCGAGCAGTACTTC.

This clonotype occurred many times. The V call is TRBV4-3, the J call TRBJ1-1; D may be TRBD1 (5 bases). This CDR3 contains 15 residues. V was shortened by 2 bases and J by 4 bases, with 14 bases between the two germline ends. The germline V gene encodes CDR1 LGHNA and CDR2 YSLEER. CDR3 region: CASSQSAGRATEAFF. CDR3 DNA: TGCGCCAGCAGCCAAAGCGCGGGGCGGGCCACTGAAGCTTTCTTT.

This clonotype was detected ten times or more. V gene TRBV7-8 combines with J gene TRBJ2-5, with TRBD1 as a possible D gene (6 bases). Deletions cut 4 bases from V and 4 bases from J, with 19 bases between. The CDR3 runs 16 residues. Germline CDR1 is SGHVS and CDR2 is FQNEAQ. CDR3 coding DNA: TGTGCCAGCAGCTCCTCCCCCCAGGGGTTAGGAGAGACCCAGTACTTC. It codes for CASSSSPQGLGETQYF.

This clonotype appeared a few times. The chain uses TRBV19 and TRBJ2-2, with TRBD1 as a possible D gene (6 bases). The CDR3 loop spans 14 amino acids. Germline-derived CDR1 and CDR2 are LNHDA and SQIVND (reference sequence). The V end was cut by 6 bases, the J end by 4 bases, with 12 bases between. In DNA form, the CDR3 reads TGTGCCAGTAGACTGACAGGAGGCACCGGGGAGCTGTTTTTT. Its translation is CASRLTGGTGELFF.

This clonotype was counted many times. This chain joins TRBV7-9 and TRBJ2-7; D gene ambiguous. The V gene's germline CDR1 is SEHNR and CDR2 FQNEAQ (reference sequence). Trimming removed 5 bases from V and 3 bases from J, with 14 bases in between. The CDR3 is made up of 14 amino acids. The CDR3 nucleotides read TGTGCCAGCAGCCCAGCAGCTCTGTTCTACGAGCAGTACTTC. Its protein is CASSPAALFYEQYF.

Worth noting for this clonotype: One junction end does not reproduce the germline sequence, and a read error may be involved. For the CDR3, the DNA is TGTGCCAGCAGCTTAGATCTTAACACCGGGGAGCTGCTTTTT. Its protein product is CASSLDLNTGELLF. The chain employs TRBV11-3 and TRBJ2-2, with D possibly TRBD2 on 5 matching bases. Germline CDR1 reads SGHNT; CDR2 reads YENEEA. This CDR3 has 14 amino acids.

The V and J genes are TRBV6-2 or TRBV6-3 and TRBJ2-3; D is perhaps TRBD2 (5 bases). Germline V gives CDR1 MNHEY, CDR2 SVGEGT. Trimming stripped 8 bases from V and 0 bases from J, with 18 bases between. The CDR3 runs 16 residues. CDR3 amino acids: CASGLSEWESTDTQYF. The CDR3 DNA reads TGTGCCAGCGGTTTGTCCGAATGGGAGAGCACAGATACGCAGTATTTT.

This chain links TRBV15 with TRBJ2-1; 12 bases are a match to TRBD2. Germline lookup yields CDR1 LNHNV and CDR2 YYDKDF (reference sequence). The V segment lost 1 base and the J segment 5 bases; nucleotides outside the gene matches: 0. The CDR3 spans 15 residues. The chain's CDR3 is CATSRGLAGDNEQFF. The CDR3 DNA sequence: TGTGCCACCAGCAGAGGACTAGCGGGAGACAATGAGCAGTTCTTC.

With respect to this clonotype: A much larger clone lies one base from this, so it may be a read error. The chain recombines TRBV6-5 with TRBJ1-1; TRBD1 matches 10 bases. Germline V gives CDR1 MNHEY, CDR2 SVGAGI. This CDR3 contains 15 residues. The CDR3 bases are TGTGCCATCATGCGTGGGACAGGGGATTACACTGTAGCTTTCTTT. Its protein product is CAIMRGTGDYTVAFF.

In this sample, this clonotype turned up many times. Germline and junction disagree at one end, which may indicate a read error. CDR3 region: CASSPARAVTYEVDF. For the CDR3, the DNA is TGCGCCAGCAGCCCCGCCCGGGCAGTAACCTACGAGGTGGACTTC. V is TRBV4-1 and J is TRBJ2-7; no reliable D call. The germline V gene has CDR1 MGHRA and CDR2 YSYEKL. This CDR3 contains 15 residues.

The V call is TRBV18, the J call TRBJ2-7; D is possibly TRBD1 (6 bases). V dropped 0 bases and J dropped 2 bases, with 14 bases sitting between them. Germline V gene lookup returns CDR1 KGHSH and CDR2 LQKENI. The length of the CDR3 is 16 residues. The CDR3 region is CASSPPEGVHTYEQYF. In DNA form, the CDR3 reads TGTGCCAGCTCACCACCAGAGGGGGTCCACACCTACGAGCAGTACTTC.

This clonotype was picked up many times. The chain uses TRBV19 and TRBJ2-7; tentatively, D is TRBD1 (6 bases). Germline V gives CDR1 LNHDA, CDR2 SQIVND (reference sequence). This CDR3 comprises 13 residues. Trimming took off 6 bases at V and 3 bases at J, with 12 bases between the two ends. CDR3 residues: CASRGQGFYEQYF. The CDR3 nucleotides read TGTGCCAGTAGGGGTCAGGGGTTCTACGAGCAGTACTTC.

Details on this clonotype: It may be a read error: a sequence one base away is much more abundant. V is TRBV30 and J is TRBJ2-2, with D perhaps matching TRBD2 (5 bases). The CDR3 loop spans 13 amino acids. Germline V lookup: CDR1 GTSNPN, CDR2 SVGIG (reference sequence). The CDR3 loop reads CAWRRANTGELLF. The CDR3 region has the DNA TGTGCCTGGAGACGCGCGAACACCGGGGAGCTGCTTTTT.

Concerning this clonotype itself: A clone one base away is much larger, so this may be a read error. The chain uses TRBV4-1 and TRBJ1-3; the D is unclear. CDR1 is MGHRA and CDR2 is YSYEKL in the germline V gene. V was cut by 1 base and J by 3 bases, with 13 bases left in between. The CDR3 sequence is 16 residues long. CDR3 DNA: TGCGCCAGCAGCCAAGTTCCAGTGAAATATGGAAACACCATATATTTT. As protein: CASSQVPVKYGNTIYF.

This clonotype was seen repeatedly, ten times or more. J is TRBJ2-3 and V is TRBV7-9; the D gene is possibly TRBD1 (6 bases). Trimming pared 4 bases from V and 2 bases from J, leaving 16 bases between. Germline assignment: CDR1 SEHNR and CDR2 FQNEAQ (reference sequence). The CDR3 extends over 16 amino acids. CDR3 bases: TGTGCCAGCAGCTCAAATAACAGGGCCCCCACAGATACGCAGTATTTT. Protein sequence: CASSSNNRAPTDTQYF. The variable domain in full, completed from reference TRBV7-9 and TRBJ2-3, reads DTGVSQNPRHKITKRGQNVTFRCDPISEHNRLYWYRQTLGQGPEFLTYFQNEAQLEKSRLLSDRFSAERPKGSFSTLEIQRTEQGDSAMYLCASSSNNRAPTDTQYFGPGTRLTVL.